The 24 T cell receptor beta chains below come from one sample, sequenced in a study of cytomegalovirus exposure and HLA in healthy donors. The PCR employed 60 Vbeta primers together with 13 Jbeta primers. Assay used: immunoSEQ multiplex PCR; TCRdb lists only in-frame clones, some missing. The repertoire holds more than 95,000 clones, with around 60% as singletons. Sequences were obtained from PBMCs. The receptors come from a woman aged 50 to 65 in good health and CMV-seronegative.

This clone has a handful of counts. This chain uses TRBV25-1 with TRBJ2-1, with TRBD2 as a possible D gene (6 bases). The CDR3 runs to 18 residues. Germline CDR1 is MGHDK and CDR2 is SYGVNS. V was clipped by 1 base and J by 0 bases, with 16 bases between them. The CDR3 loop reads CASSEFRSRESSYNEQFF. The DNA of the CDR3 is TGTGCCAGCAGTGAATTTCGTAGTCGGGAGAGCTCCTACAATGAGCAGTTCTTC.

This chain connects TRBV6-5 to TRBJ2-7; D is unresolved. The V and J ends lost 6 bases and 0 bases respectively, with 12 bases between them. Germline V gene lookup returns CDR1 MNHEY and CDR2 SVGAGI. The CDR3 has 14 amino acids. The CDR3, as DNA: TGTGCCAGCAGGCATCGGGTGAACTCCTACGAGCAGTACTTC. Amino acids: CASRHRVNSYEQYF.

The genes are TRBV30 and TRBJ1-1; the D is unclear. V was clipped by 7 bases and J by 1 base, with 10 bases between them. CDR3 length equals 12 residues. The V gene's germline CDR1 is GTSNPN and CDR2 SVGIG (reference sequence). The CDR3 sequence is CASRAGNTEAFF. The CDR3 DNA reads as TGTGCCTCCCGGGCGGGGAACACTGAAGCTTTCTTT.

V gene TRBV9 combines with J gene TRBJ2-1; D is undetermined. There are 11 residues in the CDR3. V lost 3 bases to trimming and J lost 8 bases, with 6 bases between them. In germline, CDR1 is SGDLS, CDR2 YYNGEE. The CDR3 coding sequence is TGTGCCAGCAGCGGCACACATGAGCAGTTCTTC. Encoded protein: CASSGTHEQFF.

CDR3 sequence: CASSPGGGQPQHF. The CDR3 DNA is TGTGCCAGCTCACCGGGGGGGGGTCAGCCCCAGCATTTT. This chain links TRBV18 with TRBJ1-5; tentatively, D is TRBD1 (5 bases). Per the germline V gene, CDR1 is KGHSH and CDR2 is LQKENI. The CDR3 totals 13 residues. Trimming removed 3 bases from V and 6 bases from J, with 9 bases in between.

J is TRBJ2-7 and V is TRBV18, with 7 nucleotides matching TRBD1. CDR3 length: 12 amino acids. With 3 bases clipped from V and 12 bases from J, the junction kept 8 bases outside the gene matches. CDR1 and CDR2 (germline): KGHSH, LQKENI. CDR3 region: CASSPYTGEWYF. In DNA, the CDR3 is TGTGCCAGCTCACCGTATACAGGGGAGTGGTACTTC.

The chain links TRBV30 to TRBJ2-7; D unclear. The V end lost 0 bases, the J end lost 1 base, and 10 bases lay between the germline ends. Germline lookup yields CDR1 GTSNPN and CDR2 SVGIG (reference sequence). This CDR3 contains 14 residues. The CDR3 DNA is TGTGCCTGGAGTGTAATGTCAGGATCCTACGAGCAGTACTTC. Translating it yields CAWSVMSGSYEQYF.

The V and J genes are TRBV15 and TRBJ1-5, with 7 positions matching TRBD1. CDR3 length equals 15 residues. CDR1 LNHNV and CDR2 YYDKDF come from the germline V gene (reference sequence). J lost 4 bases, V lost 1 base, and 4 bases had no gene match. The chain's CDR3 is CATSRGGTANQPQHF. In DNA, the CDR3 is TGTGCCACCAGCAGAGGAGGGACAGCTAATCAGCCCCAGCATTTT.

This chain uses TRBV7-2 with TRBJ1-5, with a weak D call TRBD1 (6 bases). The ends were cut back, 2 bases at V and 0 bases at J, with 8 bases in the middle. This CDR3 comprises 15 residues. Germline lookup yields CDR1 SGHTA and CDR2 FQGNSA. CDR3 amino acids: CASSLTGISNQPQHF. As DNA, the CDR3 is TGTGCCAGCAGCTTAACAGGGATTAGCAATCAGCCCCAGCATTTT.

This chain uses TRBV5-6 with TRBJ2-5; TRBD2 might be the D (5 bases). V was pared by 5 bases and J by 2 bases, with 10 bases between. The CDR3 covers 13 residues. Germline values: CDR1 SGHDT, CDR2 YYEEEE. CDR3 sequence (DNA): TGTGCCAGCAGTAGAAGCGGACAAGAGACCCAGTACTTC. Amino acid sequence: CASSRSGQETQYF.

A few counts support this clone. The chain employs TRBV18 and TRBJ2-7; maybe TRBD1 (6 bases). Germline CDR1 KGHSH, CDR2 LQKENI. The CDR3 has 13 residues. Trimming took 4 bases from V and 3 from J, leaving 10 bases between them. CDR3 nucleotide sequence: TGTGCCAGCTCACTTGGACAGCTCTACGAGCAGTACTTC. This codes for CASSLGQLYEQYF. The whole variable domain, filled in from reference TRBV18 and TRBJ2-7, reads NAGVMQNPRHLVRRRGQEARLRCSPMKGHSHVYWYRQLPEEGLKFMVYLQKENIIDESGMPKERFSAEFPKEGPSILRIQQVVRGDSAAYFCASSLGQLYEQYFGPGTRLTVT.

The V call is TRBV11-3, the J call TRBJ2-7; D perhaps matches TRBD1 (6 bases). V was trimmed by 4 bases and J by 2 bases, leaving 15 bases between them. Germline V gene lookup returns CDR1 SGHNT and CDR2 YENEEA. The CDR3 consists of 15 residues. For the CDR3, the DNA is TGTGCCAGCAGCTCTATGGGACACAATACCTACGAGCAGTACTTC. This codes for CASSSMGHNTYEQYF.

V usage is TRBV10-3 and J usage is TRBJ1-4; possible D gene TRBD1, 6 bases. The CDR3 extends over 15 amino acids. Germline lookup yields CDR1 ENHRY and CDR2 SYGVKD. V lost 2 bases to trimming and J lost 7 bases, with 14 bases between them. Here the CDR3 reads CAISEAQGLGEKLFF. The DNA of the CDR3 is TGTGCCATCAGTGAGGCCCAGGGGCTAGGTGAAAAACTGTTTTTT.

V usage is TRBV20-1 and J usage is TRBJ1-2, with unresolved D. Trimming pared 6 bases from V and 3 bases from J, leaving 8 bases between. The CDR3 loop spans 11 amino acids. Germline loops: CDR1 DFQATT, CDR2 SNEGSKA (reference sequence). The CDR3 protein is CSAGVDYGYTF. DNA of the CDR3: TGCAGTGCCGGGGTCGACTATGGCTACACCTTC.

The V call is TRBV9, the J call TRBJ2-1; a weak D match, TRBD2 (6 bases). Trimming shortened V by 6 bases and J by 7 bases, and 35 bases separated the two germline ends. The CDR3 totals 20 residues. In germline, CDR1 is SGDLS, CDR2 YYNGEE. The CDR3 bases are TGTGCCAGCACCCTGAGACCCAAAGAACGTCTAGCGAGCCTGAATAATGAGCAGTTCTTC. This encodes CASTLRPKERLASLNNEQFF.

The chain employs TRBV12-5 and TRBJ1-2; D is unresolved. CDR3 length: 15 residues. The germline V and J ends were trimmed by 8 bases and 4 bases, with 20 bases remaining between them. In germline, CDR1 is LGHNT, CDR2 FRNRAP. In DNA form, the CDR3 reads TGTGCTAGTCAACCCGGGATGGCAGGCCGCTATGGCTACACCTTC. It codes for CASQPGMAGRYGYTF.

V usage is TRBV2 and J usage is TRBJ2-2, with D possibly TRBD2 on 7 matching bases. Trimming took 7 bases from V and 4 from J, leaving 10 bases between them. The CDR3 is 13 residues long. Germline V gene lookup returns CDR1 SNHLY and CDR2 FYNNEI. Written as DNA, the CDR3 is TGTGCCAGCACCGCGGGGGCCACCGGGGAGCTGTTTTTT. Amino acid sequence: CASTAGATGELFF.

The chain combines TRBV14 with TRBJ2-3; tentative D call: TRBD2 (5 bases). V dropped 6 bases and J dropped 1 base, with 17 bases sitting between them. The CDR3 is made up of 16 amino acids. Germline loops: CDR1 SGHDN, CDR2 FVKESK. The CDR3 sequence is CASSPLGSTGTDTQYF. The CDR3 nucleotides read TGTGCCAGCAGTCCTTTGGGGAGCACTGGCACAGATACGCAGTATTTT.

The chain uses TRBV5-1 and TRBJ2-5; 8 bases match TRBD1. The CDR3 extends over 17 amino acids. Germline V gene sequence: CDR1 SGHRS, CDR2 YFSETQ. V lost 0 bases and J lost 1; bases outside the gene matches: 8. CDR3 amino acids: CASSLAGTTGGQETQYF. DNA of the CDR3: TGCGCCAGCAGCTTGGCTGGAACAACAGGGGGCCAAGAGACCCAGTACTTC. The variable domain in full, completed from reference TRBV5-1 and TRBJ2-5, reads KAGVTQTPRYLIKTRGQQVTLSCSPISGHRSVSWYQQTPGQGLQFLFEYFSETQRNKGNFPGRFSGRQFSNSRSEMNVSTLELGDSALYLCASSLAGTTGGQETQYFGPGTRLLVL.

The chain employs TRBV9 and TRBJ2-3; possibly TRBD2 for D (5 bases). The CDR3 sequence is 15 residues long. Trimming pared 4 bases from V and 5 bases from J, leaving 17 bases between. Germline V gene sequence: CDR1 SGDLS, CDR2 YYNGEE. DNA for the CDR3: TGTGCCAGCAGCCCGAGGTCAGCGAGGGAAGATACGCAGTATTTT. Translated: CASSPRSAREDTQYF.

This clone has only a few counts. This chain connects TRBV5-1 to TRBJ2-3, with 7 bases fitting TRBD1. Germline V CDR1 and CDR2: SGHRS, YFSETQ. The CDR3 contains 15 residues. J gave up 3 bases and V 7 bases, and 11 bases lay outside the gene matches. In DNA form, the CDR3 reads TGCGCCAGCCGTATCTATACAGGGGCTACAGATACGCAGTATTTT. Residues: CASRIYTGATDTQYF.

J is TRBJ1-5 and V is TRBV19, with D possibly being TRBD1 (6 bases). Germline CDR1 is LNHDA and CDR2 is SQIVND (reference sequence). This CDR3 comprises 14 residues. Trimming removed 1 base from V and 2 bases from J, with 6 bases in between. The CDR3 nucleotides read TGTGCCAGTAGTATAGCAGGGGGCAATCAGCCCCAGCATTTT. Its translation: CASSIAGGNQPQHF.

As DNA, the CDR3 is TGTGCCAGTAGTACCAAGGACAGGGGATATAGCAATCAGCCCCAGCATTTT. It codes for CASSTKDRGYSNQPQHF. The chain combines TRBV19 with TRBJ1-5, with 9 bases identical to TRBD1. V lost 4 bases to trimming and J lost 0 bases; unmatched junction nucleotides: 7. The V gene's germline CDR1 is LNHDA and CDR2 SQIVND (reference sequence). This CDR3 contains 17 residues.

The CDR3 DNA follows: TGTGCCAGCAGTTTTTTCACTAGCGGAGTAGATACGCAGTATTTT. This gives the protein CASSFFTSGVDTQYF. The genes are TRBV27 and TRBJ2-3, with TRBD2 matching over 8 bases. Germline V lookup: CDR1 MNHEY, CDR2 SMNVEV (reference sequence). V trimming: 3 bases; J trimming: 5 bases; junction bases outside the gene matches: 7. The CDR3 totals 15 residues.